What follows are 3 T cell receptor beta chains derived from one specimen sequenced in a study of human T cells and chemical hapten exposure. Time point here: healthy volunteer bleed at 6 weeks. Total RNA was isolated from unfractionated whole blood. MiXCR, run by TCRdb on the RACE reads, gives a single entry per CDR3 protein. The top ten hold 3.4% of the sample, which has some 65,000 distinct CDR3 sequences, approximately 6.2% seen once. Sequenced input: whole blood. The receptor source for this set is a female donor in good health. Some clones in this sample may be carry-over from other donors' samples.

This clonotype has a handful of counts. V usage is TRBV6-2 or TRBV6-3 and J usage is TRBJ2-1; 9 positions match TRBD2. This CDR3 spans 19 amino acids. The V gene's germline CDR1 is MNHEY and CDR2 SVGEGT. The V segment lost 2 bases and the J segment 0 bases; nucleotides outside the gene matches: 11. The CDR3 coding sequence is TGTGCCAGCAGTTACCCAAGGCCGGGCGGGAGGGCCTCCTACAATGAGCAGTTCTTC. This gives the protein CASSYPRPGGRASYNEQFF.

The table lists this clonotype with many counts. This sequence joins TRBV11-3 and TRBJ2-3; 9 nucleotides line up with TRBD1. V shed 3 bases, J shed 5 bases, and the junction held 6 bases outside the gene matches. The CDR3 is 15 residues long. Germline CDR1 reads SGHNT; CDR2 reads YENEEA. The CDR3 DNA reads as TGTGCCAGCAGCTTTGGACAGGGGACGGGAGATACGCAGTATTTT. Its protein is CASSFGQGTGDTQYF.

This clonotype appeared many times. This chain links TRBV2 with TRBJ1-6; 8 bases fit TRBD1. Germline V gene sequence: CDR1 SNHLY, CDR2 FYNNEI. CDR3 length: 16 residues. V was clipped by 8 bases and J by 8 bases; unmatched bases: 14. DNA for the CDR3: TGTGCCAGCGACAGGGGCATGGGCCGGGGAGATTCACCCCTCCACTTT. This translates into CASDRGMGRGDSPLHF. Full variable domain (missing parts from reference TRBV2 and TRBJ1-6): EPEVTQTPSHQVTQMGQEVILRCVPISNHLYFYWYRQILGQKVEFLVSFYNNEISEKSEIFDDQFSVERPDGSNFTLKIRSTKLEDSAMYFCASDRGMGRGDSPLHFGNGTRLTVT.